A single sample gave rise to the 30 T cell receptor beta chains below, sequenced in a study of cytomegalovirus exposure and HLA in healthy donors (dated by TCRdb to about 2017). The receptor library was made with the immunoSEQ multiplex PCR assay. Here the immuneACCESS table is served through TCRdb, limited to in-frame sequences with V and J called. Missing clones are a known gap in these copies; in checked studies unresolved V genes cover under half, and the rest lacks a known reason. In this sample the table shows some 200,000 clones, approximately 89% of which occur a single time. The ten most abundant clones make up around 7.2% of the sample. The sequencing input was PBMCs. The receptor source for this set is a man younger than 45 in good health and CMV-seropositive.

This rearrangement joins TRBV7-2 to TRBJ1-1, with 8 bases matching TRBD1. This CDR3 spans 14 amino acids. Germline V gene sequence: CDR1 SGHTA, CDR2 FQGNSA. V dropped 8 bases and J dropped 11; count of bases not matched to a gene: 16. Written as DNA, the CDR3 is TGTGCCAGCGGTTCCCCGGACAGGGAGGTGCGGGCTTTCTTT. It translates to CASGSPDREVRAFF.

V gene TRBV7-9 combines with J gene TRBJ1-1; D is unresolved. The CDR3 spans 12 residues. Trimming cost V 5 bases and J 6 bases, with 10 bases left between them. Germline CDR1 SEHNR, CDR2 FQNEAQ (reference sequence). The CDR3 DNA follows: TGTGCCAGCAGCCCCCCCCGGTCTGAAGCTTTCTTT. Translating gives CASSPPRSEAFF.

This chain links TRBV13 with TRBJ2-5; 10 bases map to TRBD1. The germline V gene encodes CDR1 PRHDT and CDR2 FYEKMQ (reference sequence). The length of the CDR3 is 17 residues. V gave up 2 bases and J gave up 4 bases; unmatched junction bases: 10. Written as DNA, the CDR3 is TGTGCCAGCAGCTTAAGGCTCGGGACAGGGGCCGCAGAGACCCAGTACTTC. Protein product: CASSLRLGTGAAETQYF.

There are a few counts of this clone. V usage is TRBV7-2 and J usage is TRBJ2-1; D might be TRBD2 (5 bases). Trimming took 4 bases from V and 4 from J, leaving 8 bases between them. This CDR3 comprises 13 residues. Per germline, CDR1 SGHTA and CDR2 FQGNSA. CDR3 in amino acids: CASSSGLYNEQFF. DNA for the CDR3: TGTGCCAGCAGCTCAGGACTTTACAATGAGCAGTTCTTC.

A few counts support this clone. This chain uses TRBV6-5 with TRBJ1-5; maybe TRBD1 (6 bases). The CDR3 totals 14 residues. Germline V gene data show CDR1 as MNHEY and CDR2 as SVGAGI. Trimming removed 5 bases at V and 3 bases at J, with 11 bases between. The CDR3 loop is CASSRGGINQPQHF. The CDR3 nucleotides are TGTGCCAGCAGTCGAGGGGGGATCAATCAGCCCCAGCATTTT.

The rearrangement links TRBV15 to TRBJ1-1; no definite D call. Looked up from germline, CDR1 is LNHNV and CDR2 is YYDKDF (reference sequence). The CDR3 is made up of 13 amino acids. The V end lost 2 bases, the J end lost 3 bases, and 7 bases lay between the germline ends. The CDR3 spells CATSRLGDTEAFF. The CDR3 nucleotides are TGTGCCACCAGCAGACTGGGAGACACTGAAGCTTTCTTT.

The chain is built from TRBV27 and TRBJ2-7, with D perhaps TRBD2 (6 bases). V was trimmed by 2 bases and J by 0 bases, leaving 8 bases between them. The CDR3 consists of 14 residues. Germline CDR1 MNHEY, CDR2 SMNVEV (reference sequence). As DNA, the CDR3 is TGTGCCAGCAGTTTAGCGGGGTCCTCCTACGAGCAGTACTTC. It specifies CASSLAGSSYEQYF.

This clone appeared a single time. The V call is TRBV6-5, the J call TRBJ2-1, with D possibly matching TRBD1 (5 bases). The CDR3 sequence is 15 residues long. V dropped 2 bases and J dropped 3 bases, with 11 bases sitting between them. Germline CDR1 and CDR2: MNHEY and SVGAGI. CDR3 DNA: TGTGCCAGCAGTTACGGTGACAGCCTCTACAATGAGCAGTTCTTC. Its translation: CASSYGDSLYNEQFF.

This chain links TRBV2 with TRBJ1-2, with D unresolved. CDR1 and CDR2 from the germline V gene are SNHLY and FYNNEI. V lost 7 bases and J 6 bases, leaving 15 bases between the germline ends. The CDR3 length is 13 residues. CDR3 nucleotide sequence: TGTGCCAGCACGAGACTAACGTCGAATGGCTACACCTTC. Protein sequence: CASTRLTSNGYTF.

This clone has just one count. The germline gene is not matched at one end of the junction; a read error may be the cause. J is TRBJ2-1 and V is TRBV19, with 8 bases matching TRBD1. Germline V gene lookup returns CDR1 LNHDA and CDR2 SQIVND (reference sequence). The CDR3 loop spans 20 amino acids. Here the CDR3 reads CASKAGRSQGGPGSHNEQFF. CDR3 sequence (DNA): TGTGCCAGTAAGGCAGGGAGGTCACAGGGGGGTCCAGGCTCCCACAATGAGCAGTTCTTC.

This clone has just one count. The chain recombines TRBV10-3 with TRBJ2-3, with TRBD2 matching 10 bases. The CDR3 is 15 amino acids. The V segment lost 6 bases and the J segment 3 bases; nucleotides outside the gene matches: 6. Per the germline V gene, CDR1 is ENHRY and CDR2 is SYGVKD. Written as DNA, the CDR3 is TGTGCCATCAGGTCGGGACTAGCGAATACAGATACGCAGTATTTT. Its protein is CAIRSGLANTDTQYF.

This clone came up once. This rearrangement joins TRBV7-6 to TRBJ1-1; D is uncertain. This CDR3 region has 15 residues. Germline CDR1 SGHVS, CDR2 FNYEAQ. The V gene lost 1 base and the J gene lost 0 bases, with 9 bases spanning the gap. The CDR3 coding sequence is TGTGCCAGCAGCTTAGACGGTTCCATGAACACTGAAGCTTTCTTT. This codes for CASSLDGSMNTEAFF. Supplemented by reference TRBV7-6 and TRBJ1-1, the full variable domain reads GAGVSQSPRYKVTKRGQDVALRCDPISGHVSLYWYRQALGQGPEFLTYFNYEAQQDKSGLPNDRFSAERPEGSISTLTIQRTEQRDSAMYRCASSLDGSMNTEAFFGQGTRLTVV.

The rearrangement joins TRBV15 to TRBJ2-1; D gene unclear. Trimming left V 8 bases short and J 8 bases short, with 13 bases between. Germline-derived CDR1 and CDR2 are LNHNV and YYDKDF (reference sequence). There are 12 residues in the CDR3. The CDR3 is CATGTWGYEQFF. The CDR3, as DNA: TGTGCCACCGGTACCTGGGGATATGAGCAGTTCTTC.

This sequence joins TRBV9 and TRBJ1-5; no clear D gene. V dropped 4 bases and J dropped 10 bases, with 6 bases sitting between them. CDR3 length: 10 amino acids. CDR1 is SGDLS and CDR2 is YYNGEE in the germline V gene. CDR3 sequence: CASSRGPQHF. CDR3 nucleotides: TGTGCCAGCAGCCGAGGCCCCCAGCATTTT.

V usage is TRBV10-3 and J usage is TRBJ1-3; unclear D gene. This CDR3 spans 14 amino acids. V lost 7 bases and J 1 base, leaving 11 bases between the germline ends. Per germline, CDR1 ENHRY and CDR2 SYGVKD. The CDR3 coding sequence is TGTGCCATCACTATAGAGGGTTCTGGAAACACCATATATTTT. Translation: CAITIEGSGNTIYF.

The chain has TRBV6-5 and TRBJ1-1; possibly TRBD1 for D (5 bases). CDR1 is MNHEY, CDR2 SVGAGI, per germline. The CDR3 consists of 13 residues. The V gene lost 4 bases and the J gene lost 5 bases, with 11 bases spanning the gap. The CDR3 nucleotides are TGTGCCAGCAGTTCGGGGACGGAGACTGAAGCTTTCTTT. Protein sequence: CASSSGTETEAFF.

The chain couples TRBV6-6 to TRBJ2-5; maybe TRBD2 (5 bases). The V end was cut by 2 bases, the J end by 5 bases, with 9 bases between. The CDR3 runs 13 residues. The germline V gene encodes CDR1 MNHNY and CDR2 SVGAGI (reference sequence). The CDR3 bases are TGTGCCAGCAGTTACGGGGTAGCGGAGACCCAGTACTTC. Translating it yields CASSYGVAETQYF.

CDR3 region: CASSLVSGYTF. The CDR3 nucleotides are TGTGCCAGCAGTTTGGTCAGCGGCTACACCTTC. J is TRBJ1-2 and V is TRBV7-9; no firm D call. V lost 6 bases to trimming and J lost 8 bases, with 10 bases between them. The CDR3 covers 11 residues. Germline assignment: CDR1 SEHNR and CDR2 FQNEAQ (reference sequence).

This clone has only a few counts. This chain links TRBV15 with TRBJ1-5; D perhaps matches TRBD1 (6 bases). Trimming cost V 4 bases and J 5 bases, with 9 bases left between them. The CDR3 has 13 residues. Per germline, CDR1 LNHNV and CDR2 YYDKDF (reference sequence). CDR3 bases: TGTGCCACCAGCACAGGGGTCTATCAGCCCCAGCATTTT. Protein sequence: CATSTGVYQPQHF. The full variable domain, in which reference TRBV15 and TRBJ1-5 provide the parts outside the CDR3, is DAMVIQNPRYQVTQFGKPVTLSCSQTLNHNVMYWYQQKSSQAPKLLFHYYDKDFNNEADTPDNFQSRRPNTSFCFLDIRSPGLGDTAMYLCATSTGVYQPQHFGDGTRLSIL.

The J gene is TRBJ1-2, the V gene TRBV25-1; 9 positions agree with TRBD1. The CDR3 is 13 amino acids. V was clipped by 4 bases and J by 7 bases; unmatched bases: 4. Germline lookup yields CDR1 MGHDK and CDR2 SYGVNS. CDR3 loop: CASSARTGVGYTF. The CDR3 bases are TGTGCCAGCAGTGCAAGGACAGGGGTTGGCTACACCTTC.

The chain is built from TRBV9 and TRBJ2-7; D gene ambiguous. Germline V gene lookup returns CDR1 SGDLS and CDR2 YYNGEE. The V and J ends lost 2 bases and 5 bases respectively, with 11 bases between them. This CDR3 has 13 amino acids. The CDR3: CASSVWLEDEQYF. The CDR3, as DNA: TGTGCCAGCAGCGTGTGGCTAGAGGACGAGCAGTACTTC.

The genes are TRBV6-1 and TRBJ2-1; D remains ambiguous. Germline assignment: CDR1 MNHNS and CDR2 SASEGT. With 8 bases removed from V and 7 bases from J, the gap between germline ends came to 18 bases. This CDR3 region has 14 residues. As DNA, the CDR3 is TGTGCCAGCTGCGTGGCCCCTACTTCAAATGAGCAGTTCTTC. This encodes CASCVAPTSNEQFF.

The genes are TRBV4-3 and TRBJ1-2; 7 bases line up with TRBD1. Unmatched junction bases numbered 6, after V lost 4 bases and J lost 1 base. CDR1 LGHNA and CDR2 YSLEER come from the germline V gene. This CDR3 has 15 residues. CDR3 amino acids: CASSPDRDYNYGYTF. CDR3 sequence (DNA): TGCGCCAGCAGCCCCGACAGGGATTATAACTATGGCTACACCTTC.

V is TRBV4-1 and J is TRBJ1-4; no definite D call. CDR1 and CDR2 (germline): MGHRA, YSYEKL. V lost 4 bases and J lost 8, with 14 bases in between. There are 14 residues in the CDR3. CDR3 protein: CASSPGRIGEKLFF. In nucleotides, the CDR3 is TGCGCCAGCAGCCCCGGGAGGATTGGAGAAAAACTGTTTTTT.

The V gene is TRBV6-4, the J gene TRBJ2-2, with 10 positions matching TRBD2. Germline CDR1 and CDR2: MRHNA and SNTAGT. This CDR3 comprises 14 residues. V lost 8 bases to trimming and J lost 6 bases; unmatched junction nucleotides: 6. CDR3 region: CASSSLAGAGELFF. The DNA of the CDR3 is TGTGCCAGCTCCTCGCTAGCGGGAGCCGGGGAGCTGTTTTTT.

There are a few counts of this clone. In DNA form, the CDR3 reads TGTGCCAGTAGTGTCCTGATTGGGGGTGTGACAGATACGCAGTATTTT. It yields the protein CASSVLIGGVTDTQYF. V gene TRBV19 combines with J gene TRBJ2-3; the D call may be TRBD1 or TRBD2 (5 bases each). The CDR3 is made up of 16 amino acids. Germline CDR1 and CDR2: LNHDA and SQIVND (reference sequence). V dropped 5 bases and J dropped 3 bases, with 18 bases sitting between them.

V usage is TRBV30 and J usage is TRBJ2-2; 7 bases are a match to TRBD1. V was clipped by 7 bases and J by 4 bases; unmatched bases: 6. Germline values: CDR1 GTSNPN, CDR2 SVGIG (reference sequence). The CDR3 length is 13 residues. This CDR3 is CASQGLITGELFF. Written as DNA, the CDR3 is TGTGCCTCACAGGGGTTAATCACCGGGGAGCTGTTTTTT. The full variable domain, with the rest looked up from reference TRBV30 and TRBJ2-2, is SQTIHQWPATLVQPVGSPLSLECTVEGTSNPNLYWYRQAAGRGLQLLFYSVGIGQISSEVPQNLSASRPQDRQFILSSKKLLLSDSGFYLCASQGLITGELFFGEGSRLTVL.

The chain's CDR3 is CASSPLQFEVLGNEQFF. CDR3 nucleotides: TGTGCCAGCAGCCCCCTTCAATTCGAGGTTTTAGGCAATGAGCAGTTCTTC. The chain couples TRBV11-2 to TRBJ2-1; D gene uncertain. Germline CDR1 SGHAT, CDR2 FQNNGV. The CDR3 contains 17 residues. V was pared by 5 bases and J by 6 bases, with 23 bases between.

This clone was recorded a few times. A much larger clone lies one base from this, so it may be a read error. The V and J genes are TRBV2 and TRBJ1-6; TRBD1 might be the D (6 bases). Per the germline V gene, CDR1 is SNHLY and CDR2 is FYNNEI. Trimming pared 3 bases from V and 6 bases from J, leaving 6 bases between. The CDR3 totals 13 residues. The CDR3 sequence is CASSDRGNSPLHF. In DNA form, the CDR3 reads TGTGCCAGCAGTGACAGGGGTAATTCACCCCTCCACTTT.

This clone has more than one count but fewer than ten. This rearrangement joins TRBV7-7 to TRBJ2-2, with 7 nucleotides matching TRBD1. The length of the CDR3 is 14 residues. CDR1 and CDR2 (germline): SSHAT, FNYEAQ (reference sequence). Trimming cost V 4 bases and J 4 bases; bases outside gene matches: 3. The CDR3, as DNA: TGTGCCAGCAGCTCAGGGACAGCCACCGGGGAGCTGTTTTTT. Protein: CASSSGTATGELFF. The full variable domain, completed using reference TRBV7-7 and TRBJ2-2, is GAGVSQSPRYKVTKRGQDVTLRCDPISSHATLYWYQQALGQGPEFLTYFNYEAQPDKSGLPSDRFSAERPEGSISTLTIQRTEQRDSAMYRCASSSGTATGELFFGEGSRLTVL.